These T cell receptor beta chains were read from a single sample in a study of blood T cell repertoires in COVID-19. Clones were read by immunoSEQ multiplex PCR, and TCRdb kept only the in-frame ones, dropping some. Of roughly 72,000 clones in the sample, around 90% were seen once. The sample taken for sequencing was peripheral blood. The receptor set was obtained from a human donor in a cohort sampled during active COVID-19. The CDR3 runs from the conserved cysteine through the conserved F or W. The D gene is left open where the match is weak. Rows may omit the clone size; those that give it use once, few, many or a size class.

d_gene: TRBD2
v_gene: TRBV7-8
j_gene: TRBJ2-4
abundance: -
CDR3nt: TGTGCCAGCAGCCCGATAGCGGGGGGAACCAAAAACATTCAGTACTTC
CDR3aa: CASSPIAGGTKNIQYF

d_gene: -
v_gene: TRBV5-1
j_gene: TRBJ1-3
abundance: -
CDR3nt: TGCGCCAGCAGCATAGACACTCGGCCTGGAAACACCATATATTTT
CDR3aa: CASSIDTRPGNTIYF

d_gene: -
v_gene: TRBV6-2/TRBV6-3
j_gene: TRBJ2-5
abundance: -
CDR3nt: TGTGCCAGCAGCCACGGCTTTTGGCGGGCTGAGACCCAGTACTTC
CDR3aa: CASSHGFWRAETQYF

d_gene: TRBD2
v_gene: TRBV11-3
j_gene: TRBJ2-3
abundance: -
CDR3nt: TGTGCCAGCAGCTTAGCGGGGGGTCCAGATACGCAGTATTTT
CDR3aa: CASSLAGGPDTQYF

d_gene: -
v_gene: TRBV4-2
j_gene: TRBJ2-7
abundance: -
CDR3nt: TGTGCCAGCAGCCAAGGCCAGGGGGGAAGCTCCTACGAGCAGTACTTC
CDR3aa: CASSQGQGGSSYEQYF

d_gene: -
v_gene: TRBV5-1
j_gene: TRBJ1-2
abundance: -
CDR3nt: TGCGCCAGCAGCGCGAGACATACTAACTATGGCTACACCTTC
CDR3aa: CASSARHTNYGYTF

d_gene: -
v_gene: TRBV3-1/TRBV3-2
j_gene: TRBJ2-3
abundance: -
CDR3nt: TGTGCCAGCAGTCTGCGCGGCCTCAGCGGAGATACGCAGTATTTT
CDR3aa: CASSLRGLSGDTQYF

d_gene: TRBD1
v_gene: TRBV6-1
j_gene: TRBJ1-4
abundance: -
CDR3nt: TGTGCCAGCAGTGGAACAAGGTCAGGGGGCTCTAATGAAAAACTGTTTTTT
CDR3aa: CASSGTRSGGSNEKLFF

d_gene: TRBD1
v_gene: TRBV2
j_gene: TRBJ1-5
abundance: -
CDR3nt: TGTGCCAGCAGCCCGGACAGGGGGAATCAGCCCCAGCATTTT
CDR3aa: CASSPDRGNQPQHF

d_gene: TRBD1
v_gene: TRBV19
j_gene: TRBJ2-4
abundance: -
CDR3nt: TGTGCCAGTAGTACGCCGGGACAGGGAGCAAACATTCAGTACTTC
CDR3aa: CASSTPGQGANIQYF

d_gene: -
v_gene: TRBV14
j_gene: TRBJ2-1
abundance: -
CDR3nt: TGTGCCAGCAGCCAAGTGGGGGCTCTTTCGCATGAGCAGTTCTTC
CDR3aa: CASSQVGALSHEQFF

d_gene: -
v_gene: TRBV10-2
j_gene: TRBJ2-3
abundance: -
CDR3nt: TGCGCCAGCAGTGAGTCGAGTACCTACACAGATACGCAGTATTTT
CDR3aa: CASSESSTYTDTQYF

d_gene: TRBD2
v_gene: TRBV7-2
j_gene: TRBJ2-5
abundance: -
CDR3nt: TGTGCCAGCGGATATCATAGCGGGGGGGCAAGGACCCAGTACTTC
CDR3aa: CASGYHSGGARTQYF

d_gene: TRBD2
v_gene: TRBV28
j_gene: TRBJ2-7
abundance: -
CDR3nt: TGTGCCAGCAGCACCCCCCGCGGCGGATCCGGGAGGGCCGGCGAGCAGTACTTC
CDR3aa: CASSTPRGGSGRAGEQYF

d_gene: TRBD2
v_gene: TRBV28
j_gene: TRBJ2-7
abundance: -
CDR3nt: TGTGCCAGCAGCCTAGGGGGGACTAGCGTCCACGAGCAGTACTTC
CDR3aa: CASSLGGTSVHEQYF

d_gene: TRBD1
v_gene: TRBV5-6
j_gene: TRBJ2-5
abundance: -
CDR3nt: TGTGCCAGCAGCTTGCGGTGGACAGGGGAGGGAGAGACCCAGTACTTC
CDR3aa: CASSLRWTGEGETQYF

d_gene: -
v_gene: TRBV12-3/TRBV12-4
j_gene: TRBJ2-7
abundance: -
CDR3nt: TGTGCCAGCACGGTCGGGGGTACCTACGAGCAGTACTTC
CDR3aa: CASTVGGTYEQYF

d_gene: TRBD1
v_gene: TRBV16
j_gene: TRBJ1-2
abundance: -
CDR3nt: TGTGCCAGCAGCCAATTATCGATGAAGACAGGGGGGGACTATGGCTACACCTTC
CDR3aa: CASSQLSMKTGGDYGYTF

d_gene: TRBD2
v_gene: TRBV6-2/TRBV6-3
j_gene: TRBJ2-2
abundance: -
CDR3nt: TGTGCCAGCACCCCGGGACTAGCAGCCACCGGGGAGCTGTTTTTT
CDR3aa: CASTPGLAATGELFF

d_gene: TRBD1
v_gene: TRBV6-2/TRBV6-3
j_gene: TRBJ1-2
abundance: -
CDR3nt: TGTGCCAGCAGTTACTCGGGGACAGAATCTAACTATGGCTACACCTTC
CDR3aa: CASSYSGTESNYGYTF

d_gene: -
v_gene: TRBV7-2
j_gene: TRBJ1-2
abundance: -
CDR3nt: TGTGCCAGCAGCTTCCCAGGGCCGTATGGCTACACCTTC
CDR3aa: CASSFPGPYGYTF

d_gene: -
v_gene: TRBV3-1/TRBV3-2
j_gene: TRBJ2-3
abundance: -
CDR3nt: TGTGCCAGCAGCCAAGCGGGGTTACCAGATACGCAGTATTTT
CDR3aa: CASSQAGLPDTQYF

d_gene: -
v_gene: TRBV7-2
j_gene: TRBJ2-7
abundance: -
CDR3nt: TGTGCCAGCAGGTGGGGGGAGGACAACTCCTACGAGCAGTACTTC
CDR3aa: CASRWGEDNSYEQYF

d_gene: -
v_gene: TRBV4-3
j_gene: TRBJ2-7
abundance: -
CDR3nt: TGCGCCAGCAGCCAAGCGGACAGAGGACTCTACGAGCAGTACTTC
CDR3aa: CASSQADRGLYEQYF

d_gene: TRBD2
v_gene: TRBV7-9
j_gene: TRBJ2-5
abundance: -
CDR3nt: TGTGCCAGCAGCCCCCTAAGCGGGGGGCAAGAGACCCAGTACTTC
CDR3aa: CASSPLSGGQETQYF

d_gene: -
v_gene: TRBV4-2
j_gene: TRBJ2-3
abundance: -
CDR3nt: TGTGCCAGCAGCCAAGAGCCGCCCGGGACAACTAGCACAGATACGCAGTATTTT
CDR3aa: CASSQEPPGTTSTDTQYF

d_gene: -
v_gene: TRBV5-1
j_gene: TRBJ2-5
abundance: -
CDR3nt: TGCGCCAGCAATATGCAAGAGACCCAGTACTTC
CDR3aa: CASNMQETQYF

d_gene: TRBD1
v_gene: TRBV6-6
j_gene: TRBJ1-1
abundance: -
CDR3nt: TGTGCCAGCAGGCCAGGGGGAAGAACTGAAGCTTTCTTT
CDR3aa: CASRPGGRTEAFF

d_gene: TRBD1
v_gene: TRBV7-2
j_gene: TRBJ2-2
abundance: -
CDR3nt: TGTGCCAGCAGCTCATTTTGGACAGGGGGTACCAACACCGGGGAGCTGTTTTTT
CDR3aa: CASSSFWTGGTNTGELFF

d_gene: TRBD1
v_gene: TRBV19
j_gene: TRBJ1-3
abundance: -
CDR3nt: TGTGCCAGTAGTCCAACGACAGGGGGAAACACCATATATTTT
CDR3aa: CASSPTTGGNTIYF

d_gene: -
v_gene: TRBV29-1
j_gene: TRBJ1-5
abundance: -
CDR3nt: TGCAGCGTTGGGACAGCCCTGGGCGGCAATCAGCCCCAGCATTTT
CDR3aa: CSVGTALGGNQPQHF

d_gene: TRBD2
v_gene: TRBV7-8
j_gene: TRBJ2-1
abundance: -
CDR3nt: TGTGCCAGCAGCTTAGGTTTCTCCCTAGCGGGAGGGTACAATGAGCAGTTCTTC
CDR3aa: CASSLGFSLAGGYNEQFF

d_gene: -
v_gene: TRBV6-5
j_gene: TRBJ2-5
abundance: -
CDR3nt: TGTGCCAGCAGTTCCTTCGGAGGGGTAGGCCAAGAGACCCAGTACTTC
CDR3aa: CASSSFGGVGQETQYF

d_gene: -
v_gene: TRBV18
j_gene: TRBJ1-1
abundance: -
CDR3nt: TGTGCCAGCTCACGGTCACAAAACACTGAAGCTTTCTTT
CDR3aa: CASSRSQNTEAFF

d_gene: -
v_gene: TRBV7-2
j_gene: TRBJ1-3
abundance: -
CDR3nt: TGTGCCAGCAGCTTAGGACAGAGCGGAAACACCATATATTTT
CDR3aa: CASSLGQSGNTIYF

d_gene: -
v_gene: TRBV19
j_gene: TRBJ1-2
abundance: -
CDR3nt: TGTGCCAGTAGTATCGTGGGGGGTCTCGATGGCTACACCTTC
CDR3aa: CASSIVGGLDGYTF

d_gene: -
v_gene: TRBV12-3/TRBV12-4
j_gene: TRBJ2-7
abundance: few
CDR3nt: TGTGCCAGCAGTAAGACAGGCTACGAGCAGTACTTC
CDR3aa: CASSKTGYEQYF

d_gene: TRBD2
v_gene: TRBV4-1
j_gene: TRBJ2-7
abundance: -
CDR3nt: TGCGCCAGCAGCCAAGATACTCAGCGGGGGATGTACGAGCAGTACTTC
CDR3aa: CASSQDTQRGMYEQYF

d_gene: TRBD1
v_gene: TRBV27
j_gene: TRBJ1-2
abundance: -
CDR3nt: TGTGCCAGCAGCCGGGGGAACAGGGGAGGTGGCTACACCTTC
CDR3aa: CASSRGNRGGGYTF

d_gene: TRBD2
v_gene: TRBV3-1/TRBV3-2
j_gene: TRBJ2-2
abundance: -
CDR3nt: TGTGCCAGCAGCCCCCAGGTGCTAGCGGGAGTTCCCGGGGAGCTGTTTTTT
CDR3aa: CASSPQVLAGVPGELFF

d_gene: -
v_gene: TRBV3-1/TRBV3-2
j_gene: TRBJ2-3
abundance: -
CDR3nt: TGTGCCAGCAGCCGGCCAGGTTTTTCAGATACGCAGTATTTT
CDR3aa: CASSRPGFSDTQYF

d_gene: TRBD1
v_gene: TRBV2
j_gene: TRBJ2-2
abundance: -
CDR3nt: TGTGCCAGCACAAGACAGGGGACGAACACCGGGGAGCTGTTTTTT
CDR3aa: CASTRQGTNTGELFF